The present T cell receptor (beta chain) was sequenced within a study of response to subunit inactivated influenza vaccine. Study results and limitations: Authors suggested each seasonal flu vaccination may recruit only limited numbers of new T cells.

From the RT-PCR reads, TCRdb called clonotypes with MiXCR, one entry per CDR3 protein. The sample lists 650,000 to 800,000 distinct CDR3 sequences; around 18% were seen once. As for this clonotype: Its antigen is not identified.

There are 15 residues in the CDR3. The germline V and J ends were trimmed by 3 bases and 7 bases, with 20 bases remaining between them. CDR1 is SGHRS and CDR2 is YFSETQ in the germline V gene. The chain has TRBV5-1 and TRBJ2-7; D possibly corresponds to TRBD1 (6 bases). The clonotype was recovered from a man aged 50 to 60 who received an inactivated influenza vaccine. The sample consisted of PBMCs from blood, taken about 5 days after vaccination. The DNA for the CDR3 is TGCGCCAGCAGCTCCACCGGGACAACAAGGGGAGAGCAGTACTTC. Its translation is CASSSTGTTRGEQYF.